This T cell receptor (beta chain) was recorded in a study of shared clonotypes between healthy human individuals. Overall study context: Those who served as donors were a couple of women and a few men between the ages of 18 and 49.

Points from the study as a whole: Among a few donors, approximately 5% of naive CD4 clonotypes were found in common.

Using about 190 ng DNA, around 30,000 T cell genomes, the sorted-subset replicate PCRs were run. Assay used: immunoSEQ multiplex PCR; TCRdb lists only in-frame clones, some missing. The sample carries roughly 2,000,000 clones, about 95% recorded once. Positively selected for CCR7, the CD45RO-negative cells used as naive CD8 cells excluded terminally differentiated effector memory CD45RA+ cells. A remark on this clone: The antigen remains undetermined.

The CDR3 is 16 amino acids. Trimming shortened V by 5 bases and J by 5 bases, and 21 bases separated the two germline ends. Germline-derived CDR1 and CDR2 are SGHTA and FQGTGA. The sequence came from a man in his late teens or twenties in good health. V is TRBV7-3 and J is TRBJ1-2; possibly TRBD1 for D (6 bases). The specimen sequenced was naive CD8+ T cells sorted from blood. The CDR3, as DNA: TGTGCCAGCAGCCCCAATGGGGGACATGGAGGGTATGGCTACACCTTC. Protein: CASSPNGGHGGYGYTF.